These 7 T cell receptor beta chains originate from one sample sequenced in a study of OX40 agonist ivuxolimab in advanced cancers. Assay used: immunoSEQ multiplex PCR; TCRdb lists only in-frame clones, some missing. In the table there are about 69,000 clones, about nine tenths of which are singletons. The source was CD4+ or CD8+ T cells sorted from blood, collected in a trial of the OX40 agonist ivuxolimab. The receptors come from an adult with an advanced solid tumor such as melanoma, head and neck, liver or kidney cancer.

This clone occurred once. The gene calls are TRBV6-5 and TRBJ1-6; possibly TRBD1 for D (6 bases). V lost 6 bases and J lost 10, with 13 bases in between. Looked up from germline, CDR1 is MNHEY and CDR2 is SVGAGI. This CDR3 is built from 13 residues. The CDR3 bases are TGTGCCAGCAGAACAGGGCTAGAATCACCCCTCCACTTT. The encoded protein is CASRTGLESPLHF.

This chain connects TRBV4-3 to TRBJ1-6, with a tentative D call TRBD1 (5 bases). Germline CDR1 and CDR2: LGHNA and YSLEER. Trimming left V 0 bases short and J 3 bases short, with 9 bases between. This CDR3 is 16 amino acids long. CDR3 protein: CASSQDGRDYNSPLHF. CDR3 nucleotides: TGCGCCAGCAGCCAAGACGGCAGGGACTATAATTCACCCCTCCACTTT.

This clone was recorded once. The chain uses TRBV5-1 and TRBJ1-4, with D possibly matching TRBD1 (5 bases). Germline V gene sequence: CDR1 SGHRS, CDR2 YFSETQ. V shed 10 bases and J shed 13 bases, with 32 bases lying between them. CDR3 length: 16 amino acids. The CDR3 region is CASYPSIVIDPRGLFF. CDR3 nucleotides: TGCGCCTCTTACCCCAGTATTGTTATTGATCCTAGGGGACTGTTTTTT.

The count of this clone is one. The chain is built from TRBV5-4 and TRBJ2-5, with D unclear. Trimming removed 1 base from V and 5 bases from J, with 3 bases in between. The CDR3 is made up of 11 amino acids. From germline, CDR1 is SGHNT and CDR2 YYREEE (reference sequence). The CDR3 loop is CASSLSETQYF. The CDR3 DNA sequence: TGTGCCAGCAGCTTGAGTGAGACCCAGTACTTC.

The chain has TRBV28 and TRBJ2-7, with TRBD2 matching over 11 bases. The CDR3 length is 15 residues. Trimming cost V 6 bases and J 3 bases; bases outside gene matches: 7. CDR1 and CDR2 (germline): MDHEN, SYDVKM. CDR3 protein: CASRSGTSGLYEQYF. CDR3 bases: TGTGCCAGCAGATCCGGGACTAGCGGCCTCTACGAGCAGTACTTC.

V is TRBV10-3 and J is TRBJ1-5, with D uncertain. Trimming removed 6 bases from V and 4 bases from J, with 13 bases in between. The CDR3 is 14 amino acids. The germline CDR1 and CDR2 sequences are ENHRY and SYGVKD. The CDR3 region is CAISPGLLNQPQHF. The CDR3 DNA sequence: TGTGCCATCAGCCCGGGCCTTCTTAATCAGCCCCAGCATTTT.

This chain links TRBV9 with TRBJ1-3, with D perhaps TRBD1 (5 bases). CDR1 and CDR2 (germline): SGDLS, YYNGEE. CDR3 size: 17 residues. V gave up 0 bases and J gave up 4 bases, with 17 bases separating them. The CDR3 sequence is CASSVAGGTARGNTIYF. Here the CDR3 DNA reads TGTGCCAGCAGCGTAGCTGGTGGGACGGCGAGGGGAAACACCATATATTTT.